What follows are 3 T cell receptor beta chains derived from one specimen sequenced in a study of graft-versus-host responses after intestinal transplantation. Method: immunoSEQ multiplex PCR; TCRdb's copy keeps in-frame clones and lacks some. The data contain about 110,000 clones, over 85% of them singletons. The antigens these receptors bind are not known. Material: unstimulated CD8+ T cells sorted from spleen or lymph node cells, obtained before intestinal transplant. The origin of the receptors is a human donor who received an intestinal transplant.

V and J are TRBV5-1 and TRBJ2-1; D is perhaps TRBD2 (5 bases). CDR1 and CDR2 (germline): SGHRS, YFSETQ. V lost 0 bases and J 1 base, leaving 8 bases between the germline ends. This CDR3 is built from 15 residues. This chain's CDR3 is CASSLVGVSYNEQFF. CDR3 bases: TGCGCCAGCAGCTTGGTCGGGGTTTCCTACAATGAGCAGTTCTTC.

The chain has TRBV27 and TRBJ1-5; TRBD1 aligns across 7 bases. This CDR3 region has 14 residues. Germline V gene lookup returns CDR1 MNHEY and CDR2 SMNVEV (reference sequence). The ends lost 4 bases at V and 5 bases at J; junction bases unmatched: 5. The CDR3 nucleotides are TGTGCCAGCAGTTCACAGGGGAGCGATCAGCCCCAGCATTTT. Translated, it gives CASSSQGSDQPQHF.

The chain carries TRBV10-1 and TRBJ2-2; perhaps D is TRBD1 or TRBD2 (5 bases each). V was shortened by 0 bases and J by 5 bases, with 13 bases between the two germline ends. This CDR3 is built from 16 residues. The germline V gene has CDR1 WNHNN and CDR2 SYGVQD (reference sequence). CDR3 in amino acids: CASSESRRGRTGELFF. The CDR3 DNA sequence: TGCGCCAGCAGTGAGTCGAGACGGGGCCGAACCGGGGAGCTGTTTTTT.